This T cell receptor (beta chain) came from a study of patients and donors after allogeneic stem cell transplantation (dated by TCRdb to the early 2020s). This clonotype has only a few counts. Its antigen target is currently unknown. No qualities accompany the bases; no much larger clone lies one base away. The method was RT-PCR. The sequencer was a NextSeq 550. Through fastp at Q25 and MiXCR, TCRdb rebuilt clones from the public reads, retaining in-frame beta chains. Entries that share a CDR3 protein sequence are merged under the most common genes and DNA. The table for this sample lists over 350,000 distinct CDR3 sequences; around 16% of them were counted only once. The ten largest clones take up around 6.8% of the sample. From cysteine to phenylalanine, the CDR3 is 13 amino acids long. Kept here is only the CDR3 DNA, which spans 39 bases and is read in frame from base 1. V was cut back by 7 bases and J by 1 base, leaving a gap of 10 bases between them. CDR1 and CDR2 are drawn from the germline V gene (reference sequence): LGHDT, YNNKEL.

This receptor was identified in a human donor who was either an allogeneic HSCT recipient or a stem cell or donor lymphocyte infusion donor (not recorded which). It is not recorded whose cells these are; they may come from a transplant donor. This chain joins TRBV3-1 to TRBJ1-1, with no reliable assignment of the D segment. Material: blood, either unsorted or a sorted T cell fraction (not recorded which). The CDR3 in this case is CASNRGKNTEAFF. The DNA reads TGTGCCAGCAACCGGGGAAAGAACACTGAAGCTTTCTTT.